The rows below give T cell receptor beta chains drawn from one sample of a study of T-cell memory formation after mild COVID-19. TCRdb redid the calling of the 5' RACE reads with MiXCR, one entry per CDR3 protein. The table shows around 250,000 distinct CDR3 sequences, with 15% to 20% occurring only once. Material for sequencing was PBMCs or a T cell subset sorted from them (not recorded which). Receptors were obtained from a man aged 18 to 29 who had mild COVID-19 (a few samples of this study predate the infection). Cell type and time point are not known. The CDR3 runs from the conserved cysteine through the conserved F or W. Fields, in order: CDR3 protein, CDR3 DNA, V gene, J gene, clone size, D gene. A D gene is named only where the DNA matches it firmly. Size is omitted from some rows. Given values are once, few, many or a class for expanded clones.

CASSLIGLAGNEQFF	TGTGCCAGCAGCTTAATCGGTCTAGCGGGCAATGAGCAGTTCTTC	TRBV7-3	TRBJ2-1	few	TRBD2
CSARATTTGYF	TGCAGTGCTAGAGCCACGACCACTGGGTACTTC	TRBV20-1	TRBJ2-4	.	.
CASSQVGGPGGVGTEAFF	TGCGCCAGCAGCCAAGTCGGTGGCCCGGGAGGGGTAGGGACTGAAGCTTTCTTT	TRBV4-1	TRBJ1-1	many	.
CASSKGQGPRQETQYF	TGCGCCAGCAGCAAGGGACAGGGGCCCAGGCAAGAGACCCAGTACTTC	TRBV4-1	TRBJ2-5	few	TRBD1
CSAMGQSYEQYF	TGCAGTGCTATGGGACAGTCCTACGAGCAGTACTTC	TRBV20-1	TRBJ2-7	many	TRBD1
CASSLLLAGGSPTYNEQFF	TGTGCCAGTAGTCTACTGCTAGCGGGGGGTTCTCCAACCTACAATGAGCAGTTCTTC	TRBV19	TRBJ2-1	few	TRBD2
CASSLARGYRGTQYF	TGTGCCAGCAGCTTAGCCAGGGGGTACCGGGGGACCCAGTACTTC	TRBV11-2	TRBJ2-5	.	TRBD1
CSASWHTGTDTQYF	TGCAGTGCTAGCTGGCATACGGGCACAGATACGCAGTATTTT	TRBV20-1	TRBJ2-3	few	.
CASGTSADQYF	TGTGCCAGCGGAACTAGCGCCGATCAGTACTTC	TRBV7-2	TRBJ2-5	few	TRBD2
CASSLGRQGALHF	TGTGCCAGCAGCTTAGGCCGGCAGGGGGCACTCCACTTT	TRBV7-2	TRBJ1-6	few	TRBD1
CASSIGTAGNTIYF	TGTGCCAGCAGCATCGGGACAGCTGGAAACACCATATATTTT	TRBV9	TRBJ1-3	.	TRBD1
CSARDRDFGDIQYF	TGCAGTGCTAGAGATAGGGACTTCGGGGACATTCAGTACTTC	TRBV20-1	TRBJ2-4	.	.
CASSEGGTRGYNEQFF	TGTGCCAGCAGCGAAGGGGGGACCAGAGGTTACAATGAGCAGTTCTTC	TRBV7-2	TRBJ2-1	.	.
CASSYPGLAQTQYF	TGTGCCAGCAGTTACCCGGGACTTGCGCAGACCCAGTACTTC	TRBV6-2/TRBV6-3	TRBJ2-5	.	.
CASSGGPEQFF	TGCGCCAGCAGCGGCGGTCCGGAGCAGTTCTTC	TRBV5-1	TRBJ2-1	few	.
CASSPAGLPYEQYF	TGTGCCAGCTCGCCGGCGGGACTACCCTACGAGCAGTACTTC	TRBV7-3	TRBJ2-7	few	TRBD2
CATSRAGRGNQPQHF	TGTGCCACCAGCAGAGCAGGGAGGGGGAATCAGCCCCAGCATTTT	TRBV15	TRBJ1-5	few	.
CASSSPGTNEQFF	TGTGCCAGCAGCTCTCCCGGGACCAATGAGCAGTTCTTC	TRBV7-9	TRBJ2-1	few	.
CASRSDRGLAGNTIYF	TGTGCCAGCAGGTCCGACAGGGGGTTGGCTGGAAACACCATATATTTT	TRBV7-2	TRBJ1-3	.	TRBD1
CASSSRGGNYGYTF	TGTGCCAGCAGTTCCCGAGGAGGAAACTATGGCTACACCTTC	TRBV6-5	TRBJ1-2	few	.
CASSLVGADPNTEAFF	TGTGCCAGCAGCCTCGTCGGAGCAGATCCAAACACTGAAGCTTTCTTT	TRBV11-2	TRBJ1-1	.	.
CASSEFTSGDPTLETQYF	TGTGCCAGCAGTGAATTTACTAGCGGGGATCCGACCTTAGAGACCCAGTACTTC	TRBV25-1	TRBJ2-5	few	TRBD2
CASTGQLADQPQHF	TGTGCCAGCACCGGGCAGCTGGCCGATCAGCCCCAGCATTTT	TRBV2	TRBJ1-5	few	.
CASSRDRGLMGSPLHF	TGTGCCAGTAGTAGGGACAGGGGATTGATGGGCTCACCCCTCCACTTT	TRBV7-2	TRBJ1-6	.	TRBD1
CASSPEALVAGELFF	TGCGCCAGCAGCCCAGAGGCTTTGGTCGCCGGGGAGCTGTTTTTT	TRBV4-3	TRBJ2-2	few	.
CASSEFGTRNEQYF	TGTGCCAGCAGTGAATTCGGGACAAGAAACGAGCAGTACTTC	TRBV2	TRBJ2-7	.	.
CASSYSWGGETQYF	TGTGCCAGCAGTTACTCATGGGGGGGGGAGACCCAGTACTTC	TRBV6-6	TRBJ2-5	.	TRBD2
CASSPGGNSPLHF	TGTGCCAGCAGCCCCGGGGGCAATTCACCCCTCCACTTT	TRBV5-6	TRBJ1-6	.	.
CASSQGGVYGYTF	TGTGCCAGCAGCCAAGGGGGCGTCTATGGCTACACCTTC	TRBV4-2	TRBJ1-2	.	.
CSARRPRVFYGYTF	TGCAGTGCTAGACGCCCACGGGTCTTCTATGGCTACACCTTC	TRBV20-1	TRBJ1-2	.	.
CASSRGQGINSPLHF	TGCGCCAGCAGCAGAGGACAGGGGATAAATTCACCCCTCCACTTT	TRBV5-1	TRBJ1-6	few	TRBD1
CASSPPLEHGLAEQYF	TGTGCCAGCAGCCCCCCACTGGAACACGGCCTAGCCGAGCAGTACTTC	TRBV14	TRBJ2-7	.	.
CASSLGRASTDTQYF	TGTGCCAGCAGTTTAGGGCGGGCGAGCACAGATACGCAGTATTTT	TRBV12-3/TRBV12-4	TRBJ2-3	.	.
CASSANRGTGDTEAFF	TGTGCCAGCAGCGCAAACCGCGGGACAGGGGACACTGAAGCTTTCTTT	TRBV9	TRBJ1-1	few	TRBD1
CASSYGTQVGYEQYF	TGTGCCAGCAGTTACGGGACGCAGGTTGGGTACGAGCAGTACTTC	TRBV6-5	TRBJ2-7	.	.
CASGLVLAGHTDTQYF	TGTGCTAGTGGTTTGGTACTAGCGGGACACACAGATACGCAGTATTTT	TRBV12-5	TRBJ2-3	.	TRBD2
CASSQARGQGGYEQYF	TGCGCCAGCAGCCAAGCCAGGGGACAGGGGGGCTACGAGCAGTACTTC	TRBV4-1	TRBJ2-7	.	TRBD1
CASSHGQVTYEQYF	TGTGCCAGCTCACACGGACAGGTTACCTACGAGCAGTACTTC	TRBV18	TRBJ2-7	.	TRBD1
CSVEVGANYGYTF	TGCAGCGTTGAAGTAGGAGCTAACTATGGCTACACCTTC	TRBV29-1	TRBJ1-2	.	.
CASSFSSGVPNTGELFF	TGTGCCAGCAGTTTCTCTAGCGGGGTACCGAACACCGGGGAGCTGTTTTTT	TRBV12-3/TRBV12-4	TRBJ2-2	many	TRBD2
CATPPGLHSGANVLTF	TGTGCCACCCCACCGGGACTGCACTCTGGGGCCAACGTCCTGACTTTC	TRBV7-8	TRBJ2-6	.	.
CSARDSRRVGEKLFF	TGCAGTGCTAGAGATTCTCGCAGGGTTGGTGAAAAACTGTTTTTT	TRBV20-1	TRBJ1-4	few	.
CASSLGAGTVQETQYF	TGTGCCAGCAGCTTAGGCGCAGGGACGGTACAAGAGACCCAGTACTTC	TRBV7-9	TRBJ2-5	.	.
CAIRGLEATDTQYF	TGTGCCATCAGGGGACTAGAAGCCACAGATACGCAGTATTTT	TRBV10-3	TRBJ2-3	many	TRBD2
CASNVQGATQETQYF	TGTGCCAGCAACGTACAGGGGGCGACCCAAGAGACCCAGTACTTC	TRBV7-2	TRBJ2-5	.	TRBD1
CASSVEGRGSNQPQHF	TGTGCCAGCAGCGTAGAAGGCAGGGGGAGCAATCAGCCCCAGCATTTT	TRBV9	TRBJ1-5	.	TRBD1
CASSQVFGIEGDPPGKLFF	TGTGCCAGCAGCCAAGTTTTCGGGATAGAAGGGGACCCCCCTGGGAAACTGTTTTTT	TRBV3-1	TRBJ1-4	.	.
CASSYREQETQYF	TGTGCCAGCAGTTACAGGGAACAAGAGACCCAGTACTTC	TRBV6-2/TRBV6-3	TRBJ2-5	many	.
CASSLGSGMNTEAFF	TGTGCCAGCAGCTTAGGCTCCGGGATGAACACTGAAGCTTTCTTT	TRBV7-9	TRBJ1-1	.	.
CSARVWGDSPLHF	TGCAGTGCTAGAGTTTGGGGGGATTCACCCCTCCACTTT	TRBV20-1	TRBJ1-6	few	.
CASSSRDRGVDTQYF	TGTGCCAGCAGCTCCCGGGACAGGGGAGTAGATACGCAGTATTTT	TRBV9	TRBJ2-3	few	TRBD1
CASSWGGGGLETQYF	TGTGCCAGCTCCTGGGGCGGGGGGGGATTAGAGACCCAGTACTTC	TRBV12-3/TRBV12-4	TRBJ2-5	few	TRBD2
CASSAHRDSPLHF	TGTGCCAGCAGTGCCCACAGGGATTCACCCCTCCACTTT	TRBV25-1	TRBJ1-6	few	.
CASSGLGGEQFF	TGTGCCAGCAGTGGACTCGGGGGTGAGCAGTTCTTC	TRBV2	TRBJ2-1	few	.
CASSVQGGVTEAFF	TGTGCCAGCAGCGTACAGGGGGGGGTTACTGAAGCTTTCTTT	TRBV7-6	TRBJ1-1	few	TRBD1
CASSLQVDGGNTIYF	TGTGCCAGCAGTCTACAGGTCGACGGTGGAAACACCATATATTTT	TRBV6-5	TRBJ1-3	many	.
CASSSKTAGNPAEAFF	TGCGCCAGCAGCTCGAAGACCGCAGGGAATCCGGCTGAAGCTTTCTTT	TRBV5-1	TRBJ1-1	.	.
CASSQDERTGELFF	TGCGCCAGCAGCCAAGACGAGAGGACCGGGGAGCTGTTTTTT	TRBV4-1	TRBJ2-2	.	.
CATSDPTGAGEQFF	TGTGCCACCAGTGACCCGACAGGGGCGGGTGAGCAGTTCTTC	TRBV24-1	TRBJ2-1	.	TRBD1
CASRGGGGQPQHF	TGTGCCAGCAGAGGAGGGGGGGGTCAGCCCCAGCATTTT	TRBV12-3/TRBV12-4	TRBJ1-5	few	.